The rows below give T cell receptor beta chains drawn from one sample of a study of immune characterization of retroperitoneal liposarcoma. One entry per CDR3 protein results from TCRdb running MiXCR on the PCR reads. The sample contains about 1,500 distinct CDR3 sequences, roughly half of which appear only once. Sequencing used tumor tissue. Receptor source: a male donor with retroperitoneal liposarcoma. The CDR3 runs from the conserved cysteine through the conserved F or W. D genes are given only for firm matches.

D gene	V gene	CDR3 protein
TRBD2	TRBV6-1	CASSAASGGLSSYNEQFF
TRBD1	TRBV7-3	CASSLTGTAKLTDTQYF
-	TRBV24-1	CATSALGPGELFF
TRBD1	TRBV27	CASSIQGAGNIQFF
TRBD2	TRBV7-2	CASSLYPSGRETQYF
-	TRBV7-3	CATSRDMNTEAFF
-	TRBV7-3	CASSLSPTSASTDTQYF
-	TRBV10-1	CASSEGHSYEQFF
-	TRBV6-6	CASSYREADSPLNF
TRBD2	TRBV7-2	CASSSTAGGRNEQYF
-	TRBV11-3	CASSFSEKLFF
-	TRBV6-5	CASSYSGEQYF
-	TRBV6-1	CASSEGLSLGTQFF
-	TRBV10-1	CASSEGQTHTGELFF
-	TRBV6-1	CASSLRPSTDTQYF
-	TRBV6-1	CASKDQALGPVEQYF
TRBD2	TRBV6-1	CASSQTSAEQYF
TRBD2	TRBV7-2	CASSLWGLSDTQYF
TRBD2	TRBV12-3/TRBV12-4	CASSSSGGRPYNEQYF
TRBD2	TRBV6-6	CASSYSTPGRGGYEQYF
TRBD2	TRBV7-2	CASSDVAGGLQGETQYF
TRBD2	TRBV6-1	CASGGRGVTDTQYF
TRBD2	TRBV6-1	CASSEVQSPSGGRTYNEQYF
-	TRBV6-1	CASIIGTSYNEQFF
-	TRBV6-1	CASSYFADNEQFF
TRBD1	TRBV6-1	CASRRTGIVETQYF
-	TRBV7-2	CASSLFVSTGYSYEQYF
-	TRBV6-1	CASSEADRYQETQFF
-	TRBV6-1	CASSEVPGRYTEAFF
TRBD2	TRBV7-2	CASSLGTSTYNEQYF
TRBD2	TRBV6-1	CASTSSLAGDNEQFF